This TCR beta chain was found in a study of regulatory T cells in long-lasting Graves disease (dated by TCRdb to the early 2020s). Background for the entire study: In the newly diagnosed Graves' disease group, patients had been taking antithyroid drugs for less than 3 months. This study used TCR sequencing and RNA sequencing of peripheral blood to compare persistent Graves' disease patients against newly diagnosed Graves' disease patients. The study was conducted in China and was registered as a clinical trial. TCR sequencing covered roughly 13 persistent and 20 or so newly diagnosed Graves' disease patients, 33 samples in total. What the research found in general, with its limitations: Sequencing and analysis were restricted to the TCR beta chain. Preferential use of TRBV28, TRBJ1-2 and TRBJ2-5 was observed in persistent disease, whereas TRBV20-1 and TRBJ2-1 were favored in newly diagnosed disease. The authors noted that the small sample size was a limitation that may lower accuracy. Persistent patients shared more public clonotypes among themselves (roughly 2,700) than newly diagnosed patients did (approximately 970). The study examined only peripheral blood because the primary lesion, thyroid tissue, could not be accessed. Compared with newly diagnosed patients, persistent Graves' disease patients had lower TCR Shannon entropy and fewer highly expanded clones, which suggests clonal expansion.

This clonotype appeared many times. Its recognized antigen is unknown. No base qualities exist here, and no much larger clone lies one base off it. The library relied on multiplex PCR. The listed sequencing device is Illumina HiSeq 4000. TCR beta libraries were built with iRepertoire HTBI primers and Arm-PCR amplification of CDR3 regions. Gel purification was performed on PCR products prior to sequencing. The authors' pipeline ran thus. Across samples, around 62 TRBV and 15 or so TRBJ segments were identified and used for gene usage analysis of CDR3 amino acid clonotypes. COPE and FqMerger were used to merge filtered high-quality paired reads into contigs. BLAST was used to align contigs to IMGT TRBV, TRBD and TRBJ reference genes, and CDR3 was defined according to IMGT. Clonotypes above 0.1% frequency were classified as highly expanded clones. Repertoire diversity was measured by Shannon entropy, and V-J evenness by the Gini coefficient. Clonotypes shared by more than one individual were considered public. In TCRdb, the public reads were trimmed at Q25 with fastp and aligned with MiXCR, with productive beta chains retained. Rows with one shared CDR3 protein collapse into an entry with the most common genes and DNA. TCRdb, rather than the study authors, made the V and J calls. The sample contains approximately 270,000 distinct CDR3 sequences, around 19% of them found a single time. The ten most abundant clones make up 14% of the sample.

V drops 8 bases and J drops 0 bases, leaving 11 bases in between. The CDR3 spans 15 residues, from the cysteine through the phenylalanine. The sequence is cut down to CDR3 DNA, 45 bases in frame from base 1. Per the publication, the time point label means: newly diagnosed GD, antithyroid drugs for less than 3 months. RNA was extracted from PBMCs in TRIzol for both TCR sequencing and RNA sequencing. The diagnosis of Graves' disease followed American Thyroid Association guidelines. Recruitment of patients was carried out at an endocrinology department in Xi'an, China. From each patient, approximately 9 milliliters of peripheral blood was collected into an EDTA anticoagulant tube. Ficoll Paque Plus density gradient separation was used to isolate PBMCs, and no additional T cell sorting was done. RNA quality was checked with an Agilent 2100 Bioanalyzer and agarose gel, and concentration with a NanoDrop 2000.

This same sample was also part of a study on T cells in Graves' hyperthyroidism and ophthalmopathy. Taken from the second paper: A patient counted as having stable Graves' hyperthyroidism if no progression to ophthalmopathy occurred over 18 months of follow-up. The hyperthyroidism patients were between 18 and 65 years old and newly diagnosed, with a disease duration of less than 2 months. Patients with uncontrolled infections, other autoimmune diseases, pregnancy or lactation were excluded. Diagnoses were established on the basis of clinical symptoms, serum thyroxine and TRAb, thyroid ultrasound, and orbital computed tomography. The TCR CDR3 was subjected to a first round of RT-PCR using the HTBI primer set and the Qiagen OneStep RT-PCR kit. Blood samples also contained most of the expanded thyroid clonotypes (frequency above 0.001), which suggests that blood repertoires may reflect thyroid immune responses. Ophthalmopathy was separated from stable hyperthyroidism by a 13 V-J signature model, with around 90% sensitivity and just over 81% specificity obtained in cross-validation and 80%/75% obtained in testing. In validation, progression to ophthalmopathy was predicted by the model with 65% to 71% sensitivity and about 72% specificity, a median of 6.5 months before onset. To identify distinguishing TCR V-J signatures, a discovery cohort of 90 to 100 patients was used, comprising 40 to 45 with Graves' ophthalmopathy and around 57 with stable Graves' hyperthyroidism. An independent validation cohort of under 20 hyperthyroidism patients and over 15 patients who later progressed to ophthalmopathy tested prospective prediction of ophthalmopathy. The 95 to 100 discovery patients were randomly divided into training and test sets at a 7:3 ratio. In addition, the study compared T-cell repertoires in thyroid tissue and in blood from about 6 Graves' hyperthyroidism patients. After blood sampling, hyperthyroidism patients were treated with methimazole at a starting dose of 30 mg daily, and ophthalmopathy patients were treated with high-dose intravenous methylprednisolone. Libraries were constructed in a second round of multiplex PCR, after which size selection and purification were carried out. Paired-end sequencing of the libraries was performed with 100 bp reads on an Illumina HiSeq2000. SOAPnuke was used to process the raw data, with reads discarded if the reads contained adapters or uncalled bases, had a mean Phred below 15, or lacked an exact constant-primer or identifier match. COPE v1.2.5 was used to merge high-quality paired reads, and clonotypes were defined as unique nucleotide sequences. Clonotypes were aligned to IMGT TRBV, TRBD and TRBJ reference segments using MiTCR v1.1. Analysis was restricted to V-J combinations with a frequency above 0.0001, which covered roughly 99% of repertoires. A TCS score was defined as the ratio between F50 (clonal expansion) and ExV (chaos), using BLOSUM62-based TCRdist between CDR3 peptides within each V-J. Welch's t-statistics and random forest reduced fewer than 600 V-J features to about 12, which were used in a naive Bayes classifier (R e1071). Sample size was not statistically predetermined, and investigators were not blinded to group allocation. TCR Vbeta CDR3 sequencing of 120 to 150 peripheral blood samples (43 ophthalmopathy, around 80 hyperthyroidism and around 17 progressor patients) is reported in the paper.

This TCR derives from a woman in her thirties with Graves disease. Donor details come from another sample of the same person, matched by shared clones. Sequenced here: peripheral blood mononuclear cells (PBMCs), sampled at new diagnosis, from a patient treated with antithyroid drugs. This sequence uses TRBV12-3 or TRBV12-4 and TRBJ1-6; TRBD1 is a weak D gene call, 6 bases matching. The encoded CDR3 is CASRGPSSYNSPLHF. The base sequence is TGTGCCAGCCGGGGGCCGAGCTCCTATAATTCACCCCTCCACTTT.